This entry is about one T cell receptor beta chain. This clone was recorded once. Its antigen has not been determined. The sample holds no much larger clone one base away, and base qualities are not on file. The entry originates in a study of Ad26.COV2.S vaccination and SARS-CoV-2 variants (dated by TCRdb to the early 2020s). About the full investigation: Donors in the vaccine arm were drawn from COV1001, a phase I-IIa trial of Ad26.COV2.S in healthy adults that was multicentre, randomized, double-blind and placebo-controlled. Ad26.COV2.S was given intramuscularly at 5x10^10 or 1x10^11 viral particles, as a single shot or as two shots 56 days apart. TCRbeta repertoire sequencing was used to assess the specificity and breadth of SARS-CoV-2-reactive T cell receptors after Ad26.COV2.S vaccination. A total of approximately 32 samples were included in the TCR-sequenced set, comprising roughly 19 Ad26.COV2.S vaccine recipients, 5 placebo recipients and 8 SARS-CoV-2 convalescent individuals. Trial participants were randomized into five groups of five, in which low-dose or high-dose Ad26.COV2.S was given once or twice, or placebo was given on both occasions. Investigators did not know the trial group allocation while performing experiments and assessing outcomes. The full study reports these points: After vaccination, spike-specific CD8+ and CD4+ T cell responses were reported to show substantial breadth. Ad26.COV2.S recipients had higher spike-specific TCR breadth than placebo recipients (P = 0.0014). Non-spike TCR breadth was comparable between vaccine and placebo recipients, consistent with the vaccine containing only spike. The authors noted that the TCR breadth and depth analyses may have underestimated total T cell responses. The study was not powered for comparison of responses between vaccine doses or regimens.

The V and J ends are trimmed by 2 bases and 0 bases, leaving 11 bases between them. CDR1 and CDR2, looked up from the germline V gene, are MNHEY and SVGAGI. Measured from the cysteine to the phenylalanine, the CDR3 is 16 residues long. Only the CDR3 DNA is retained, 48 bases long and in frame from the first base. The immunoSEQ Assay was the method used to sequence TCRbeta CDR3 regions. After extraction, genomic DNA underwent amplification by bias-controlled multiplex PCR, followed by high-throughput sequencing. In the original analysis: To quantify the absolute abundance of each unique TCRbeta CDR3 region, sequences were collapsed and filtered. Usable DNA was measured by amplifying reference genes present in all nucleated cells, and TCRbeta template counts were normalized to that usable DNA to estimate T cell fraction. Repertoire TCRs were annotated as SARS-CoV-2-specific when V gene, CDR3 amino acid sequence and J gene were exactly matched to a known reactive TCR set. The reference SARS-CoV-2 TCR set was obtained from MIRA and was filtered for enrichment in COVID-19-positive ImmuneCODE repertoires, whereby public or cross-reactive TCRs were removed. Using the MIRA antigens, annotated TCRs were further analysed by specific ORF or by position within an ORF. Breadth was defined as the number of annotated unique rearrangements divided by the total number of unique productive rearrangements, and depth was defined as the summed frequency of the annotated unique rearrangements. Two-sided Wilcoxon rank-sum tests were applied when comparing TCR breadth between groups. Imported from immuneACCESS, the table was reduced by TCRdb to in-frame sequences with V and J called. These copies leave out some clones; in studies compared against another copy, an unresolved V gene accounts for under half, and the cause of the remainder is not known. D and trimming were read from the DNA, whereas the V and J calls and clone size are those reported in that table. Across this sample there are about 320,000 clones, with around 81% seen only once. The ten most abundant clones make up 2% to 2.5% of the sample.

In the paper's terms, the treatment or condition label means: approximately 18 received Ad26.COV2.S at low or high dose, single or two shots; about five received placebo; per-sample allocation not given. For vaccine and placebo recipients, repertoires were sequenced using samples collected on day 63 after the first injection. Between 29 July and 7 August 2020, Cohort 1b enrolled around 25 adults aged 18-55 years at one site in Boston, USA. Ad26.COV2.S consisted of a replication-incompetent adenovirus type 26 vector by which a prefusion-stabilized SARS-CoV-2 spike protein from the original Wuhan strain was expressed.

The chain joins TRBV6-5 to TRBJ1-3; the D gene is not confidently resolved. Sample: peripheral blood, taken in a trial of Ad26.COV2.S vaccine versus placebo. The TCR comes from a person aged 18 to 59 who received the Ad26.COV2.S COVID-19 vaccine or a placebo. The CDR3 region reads CASSYARVSSGNTIYF. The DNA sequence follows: TGTGCCAGCAGTTACGCCAGAGTTAGCTCTGGAAACACCATATATTTT.